These T cell receptor beta chains were read from a single sample in a study of blood T cell repertoires in COVID-19. Here immunoSEQ multiplex PCR was the method, and the copy in TCRdb shows in-frame clones only, minus some. The table shows 110,000 or so clones, with roughly 85% occurring only once. The specimen sequenced was peripheral blood. Receptor source: an older woman with COVID-19, enrolled during active disease. Both conserved end residues are part of each CDR3. D genes are given only for firm matches. The size field is filled for only some rows; it gives once, few, many or a size class.

>TRBV5-1|TRBD1|TRBJ1-1|.
TGCGCCAGCAGTTACCCCGGGACAGGGAGAGTTTGGAACACTGAAGCTTTCTTT
CASSYPGTGRVWNTEAFF
>TRBV7-9|TRBD1|TRBJ1-3|.
TGTGCCAGCAGCCCACCGGGACAGGAAGGAAACACCATATATTTT
CASSPPGQEGNTIYF
>TRBV24-1|.|TRBJ1-2|few
TGTGCCACCAGTGACCTCCGTGGACTGTATGGCTACACCTTC
CATSDLRGLYGYTF
>TRBV27|.|TRBJ2-7|.
TGTGCCAGCAGTTTAACAGGGTACGAGCAGTACTTC
CASSLTGYEQYF
>TRBV5-1|.|TRBJ1-5|.
TGCGCCAGCAGCCCCTTAGAGTCGACAGGCAATCAGCCCCAGCATTTT
CASSPLESTGNQPQHF
>TRBV6-5|TRBD1|TRBJ2-5|.
TGTGCCAGCAGCAAAACGCAGGGGGCGAGAGAGACCCAGTACTTC
CASSKTQGARETQYF
>TRBV18|.|TRBJ1-1|.
TGTGCCAGCGTACAGAGCCACAACACTGAAGCTTTCTTT
CASVQSHNTEAFF
>TRBV6-5|.|TRBJ2-5|.
TGTGCCAGCAGGACTTATAGAGGGGGAGAGACCCAGTACTTC
CASRTYRGGETQYF
>TRBV27|TRBD2|TRBJ2-5|.
TGTGCCAGCACGGCCGGGGGGGTACAAGAGACCCAGTACTTC
CASTAGGVQETQYF
>TRBV10-3|.|TRBJ2-7|.
TGTGCCATCAGTGAGTCGCCAGGGTCGGACGAGCAGTACTTC
CAISESPGSDEQYF
>TRBV6-5|.|TRBJ1-2|.
TGTGCCAGCAGTCGGGACTCAAACTATGGCTACACCTTC
CASSRDSNYGYTF
>TRBV5-1|TRBD1|TRBJ2-3|few
TGCGCCAGCAGCAGACCGGGACAGGGGAGCCCAGATACGCAGTATTTT
CASSRPGQGSPDTQYF
>TRBV6-5|.|TRBJ1-3|.
TGTGCCAGCAGCGGACAGATCTCTGGAAACACCATATATTTT
CASSGQISGNTIYF
>TRBV2|TRBD1|TRBJ2-3|.
TGTGCCAGCAGTGAGTTAACAGGGGGGGATACGCAGTATTTT
CASSELTGGDTQYF
>TRBV29-1|.|TRBJ2-3|.
TGCAGCGCCTCTAGCACAGATACGCAGTATTTT
CSASSTDTQYF
>TRBV2|.|TRBJ1-3|.
TGTGCCAGCAGTGAGGACATTTTCTCTGGAAACACCATATATTTT
CASSEDIFSGNTIYF
>TRBV12-5|.|TRBJ2-5|.
TGTGCTAGGGGTGTGGGGGGGACAGGAGGGCAACAAGAGACCCAGTACTTC
CARGVGGTGGQQETQYF
>TRBV7-3|.|TRBJ1-1|.
TGTGCCAGCAGCTCCCCCGAGGATCCCGAAGCTTTCTTT
CASSSPEDPEAFF
>TRBV5-6|TRBD1|TRBJ2-1|.
TGTGCCAGCAGCCCAAGGACAGGGTTCTCAAGTGAGCAGTTCTTC
CASSPRTGFSSEQFF
>TRBV19|TRBD1|TRBJ1-2|.
TGTGCCAGTAGTATAACAGGGGGAACTAACTATGGCTACACCTTC
CASSITGGTNYGYTF
>TRBV28|TRBD1|TRBJ1-4|.
TGTGCCAGCAGCGCCGGGACAGGGGTCGAAAAACTGTTTTTT
CASSAGTGVEKLFF
>TRBV7-3|.|TRBJ2-6|.
TGTGCCAGCAGCGTTACAGGTACTGGGGCCAACGTCCTGACTTTC
CASSVTGTGANVLTF
>TRBV6-2/TRBV6-3|.|TRBJ2-2|.
TGTGCCAGCAGTTACGGGGGAGGAGGGACCGGGGAGCTGTTTTTT
CASSYGGGGTGELFF
>TRBV6-5|.|TRBJ1-2|.
TGTGCCAGCAGTTACAGTGGGGGGTTGAATGGCTACACCTTC
CASSYSGGLNGYTF
>TRBV6-2/TRBV6-3|TRBD1|TRBJ1-1|.
TGTGCCAGCAGTTACTCGAGTTTCCAGGGGGCTGCGAACACTGAAGCTTTCTTT
CASSYSSFQGAANTEAFF
>TRBV29-1|TRBD1|TRBJ1-2|.
TGCAGCGTCCCGGACAGGGAGGAAGGTGGCTACACCTTC
CSVPDREEGGYTF